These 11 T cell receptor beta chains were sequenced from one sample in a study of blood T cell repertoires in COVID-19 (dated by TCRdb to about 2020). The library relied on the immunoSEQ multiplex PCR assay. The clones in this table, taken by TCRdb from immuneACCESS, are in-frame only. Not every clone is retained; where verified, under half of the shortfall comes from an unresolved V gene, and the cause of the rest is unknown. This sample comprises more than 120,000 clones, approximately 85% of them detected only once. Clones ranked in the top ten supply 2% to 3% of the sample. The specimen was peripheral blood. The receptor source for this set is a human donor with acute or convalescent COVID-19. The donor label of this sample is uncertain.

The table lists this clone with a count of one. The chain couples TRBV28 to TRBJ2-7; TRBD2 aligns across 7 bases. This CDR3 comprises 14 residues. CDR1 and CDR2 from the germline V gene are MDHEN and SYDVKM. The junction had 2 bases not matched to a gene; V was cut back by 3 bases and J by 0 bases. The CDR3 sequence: CASSFSGASYEQYF. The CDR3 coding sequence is TGTGCCAGCAGTTTCAGCGGGGCCTCCTACGAGCAGTACTTC.

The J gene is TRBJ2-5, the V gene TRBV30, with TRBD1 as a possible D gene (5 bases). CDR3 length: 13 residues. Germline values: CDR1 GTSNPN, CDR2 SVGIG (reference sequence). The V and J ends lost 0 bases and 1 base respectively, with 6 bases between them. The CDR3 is CAWSVQVQETQYF. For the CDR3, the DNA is TGTGCCTGGAGTGTACAGGTCCAAGAGACCCAGTACTTC.

CDR3 in DNA: TGCAGCGTTGAAGGTACGACAGGGAGGAACACTGAAGCTTTCTTT. As protein: CSVEGTTGRNTEAFF. The chain carries TRBV29-1 and TRBJ1-1, with TRBD1 matching over 7 bases. V shed 1 base, J shed 1 base, and the junction held 6 bases outside the gene matches. The CDR3 sequence is 15 residues long. Germline loops: CDR1 SQVTM, CDR2 ANQGSEA. The whole variable domain, filled in from reference TRBV29-1 and TRBJ1-1, reads SAVISQKPSRDICQRGTSLTIQCQVDSQVTMMFWYRQQPGQSLTLIATANQGSEATYESGFVIDKFPISRPNLTFSTLTVSNMSPEDSSIYLCSVEGTTGRNTEAFFGQGTRLTVV.

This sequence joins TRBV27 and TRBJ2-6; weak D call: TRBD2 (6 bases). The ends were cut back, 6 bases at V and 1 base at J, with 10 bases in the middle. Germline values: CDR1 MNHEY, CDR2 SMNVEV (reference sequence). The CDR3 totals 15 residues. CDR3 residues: CASRNGGSGANVLTF. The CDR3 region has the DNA TGTGCCAGCAGGAATGGGGGGTCTGGGGCCAACGTCCTGACTTTC.

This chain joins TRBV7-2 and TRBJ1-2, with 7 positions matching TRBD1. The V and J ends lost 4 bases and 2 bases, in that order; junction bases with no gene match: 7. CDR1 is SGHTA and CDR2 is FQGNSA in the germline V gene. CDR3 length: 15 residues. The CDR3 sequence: CASSSDRVVNYGYTF. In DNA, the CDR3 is TGTGCCAGCAGCTCAGACAGGGTGGTAAACTATGGCTACACCTTC.

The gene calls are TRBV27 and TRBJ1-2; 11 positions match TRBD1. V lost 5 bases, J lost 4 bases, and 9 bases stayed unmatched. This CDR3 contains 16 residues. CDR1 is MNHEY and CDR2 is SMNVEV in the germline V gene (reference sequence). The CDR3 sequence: CASSPLGQGASYGYTF. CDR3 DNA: TGTGCCAGCAGTCCCCTAGGACAGGGGGCGTCCTATGGCTACACCTTC.

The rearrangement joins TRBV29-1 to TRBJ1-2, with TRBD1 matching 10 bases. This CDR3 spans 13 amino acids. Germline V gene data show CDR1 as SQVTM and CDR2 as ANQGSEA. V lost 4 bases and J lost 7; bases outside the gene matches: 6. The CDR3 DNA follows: TGCAGCGTTGGAGGGACAGGGGAGGGTGGCTACACCTTC. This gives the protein CSVGGTGEGGYTF.

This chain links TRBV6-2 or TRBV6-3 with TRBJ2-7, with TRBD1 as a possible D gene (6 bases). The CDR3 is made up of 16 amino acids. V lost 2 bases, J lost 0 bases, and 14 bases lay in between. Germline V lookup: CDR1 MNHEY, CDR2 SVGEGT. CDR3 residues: CASSYLLGGHSYEQYF. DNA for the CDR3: TGTGCCAGCAGTTACCTTCTTGGGGGCCACTCCTACGAGCAGTACTTC.

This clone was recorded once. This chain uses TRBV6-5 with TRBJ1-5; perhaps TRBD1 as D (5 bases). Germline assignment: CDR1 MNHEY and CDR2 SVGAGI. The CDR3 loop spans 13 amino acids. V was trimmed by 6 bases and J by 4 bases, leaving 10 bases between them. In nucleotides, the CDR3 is TGTGCCAGCAGATTGGACACAAATCAGCCCCAGCATTTT. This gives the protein CASRLDTNQPQHF.

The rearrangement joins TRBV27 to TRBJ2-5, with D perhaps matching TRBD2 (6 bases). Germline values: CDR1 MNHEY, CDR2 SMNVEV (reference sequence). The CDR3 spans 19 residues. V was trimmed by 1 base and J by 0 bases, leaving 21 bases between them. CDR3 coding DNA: TGTGCCAGCAGTTTATTGTTAGACGGGGTCGGAGGGAACCAAGAGACCCAGTACTTC. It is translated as CASSLLLDGVGGNQETQYF.

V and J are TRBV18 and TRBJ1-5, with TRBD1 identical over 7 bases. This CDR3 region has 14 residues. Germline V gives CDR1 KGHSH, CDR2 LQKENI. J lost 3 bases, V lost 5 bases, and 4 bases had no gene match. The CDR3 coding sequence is TGTGCCAGCTCAAACAGGGGAGACAATCAGCCCCAGCATTTT. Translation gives CASSNRGDNQPQHF.